Presented here are 24 T cell receptor beta chains from one specimen sequenced in a study of technical replicates of blood from a few donors. Some clones are missing from TCRdb's copy, which holds only in-frame ones; the method was immunoSEQ multiplex PCR. The sample carries about 80,000 clones, 90% to 95% recorded once. What was sequenced was T cells isolated from PBMCs. All receptors derive from a human donor in good health.

This rearrangement joins TRBV7-3 to TRBJ1-1; TRBD1 agrees at 8 bases. Germline values: CDR1 SGHTA, CDR2 FQGTGA. This CDR3 is built from 14 residues. The V and J ends lost 4 bases and 2 bases, in that order; junction bases with no gene match: 3. CDR3 bases: TGTGCCAGCAGCTCGGGACAGGTTAACACTGAAGCTTTCTTT. Translating gives CASSSGQVNTEAFF.

The chain is built from TRBV6-5 and TRBJ1-5; possible D gene TRBD1, 6 bases. CDR1 and CDR2 from the germline V gene are MNHEY and SVGAGI. The ends were cut back, 6 bases at V and 3 bases at J, with 9 bases in the middle. The CDR3 contains 13 residues. CDR3 residues: CASRGQNNQPQHF. In DNA, the CDR3 is TGTGCCAGCAGGGGACAAAACAATCAGCCCCAGCATTTT.

The chain has TRBV19 and TRBJ1-2, with 8 bases fitting TRBD1. Germline CDR1 is LNHDA and CDR2 is SQIVND (reference sequence). V shed 4 bases and J 0 bases; nucleotides not matched to a gene: 4. The CDR3 covers 15 residues. This CDR3 is CASSTADRANYGYTF. The CDR3 DNA reads as TGTGCCAGTAGTACGGCGGACAGGGCTAACTATGGCTACACCTTC.

V is TRBV7-9 and J is TRBJ2-7; TRBD1 agrees at 11 bases. This CDR3 spans 16 amino acids. Trimming at V came to 5 bases and at J to 6 bases, leaving 12 bases not matched to a gene. The germline gives CDR1 SEHNR, CDR2 FQNEAQ (reference sequence). CDR3 region: CASSPRVGQGAGEQYF. DNA for the CDR3: TGTGCCAGCAGCCCTAGGGTTGGACAGGGGGCCGGCGAGCAGTACTTC. Combining the CDR3 with reference TRBV7-9 and TRBJ2-7 gives the whole variable domain DTGVSQNPRHKITKRGQNVTFRCDPISEHNRLYWYRQTLGQGPEFLTYFQNEAQLEKSRLLSDRFSAERPKGSFSTLEIQRTEQGDSAMYLCASSPRVGQGAGEQYFGPGTRLTVT.

The V and J genes are TRBV5-1 and TRBJ1-1; TRBD1 is a possible D gene (5 bases). Germline V gene lookup returns CDR1 SGHRS and CDR2 YFSETQ. Trimming removed 1 base at V and 6 bases at J, with 19 bases between. The CDR3 runs 16 residues. The CDR3 here is CASSLTFGREISEAFF. In DNA form, the CDR3 reads TGCGCCAGCAGCTTGACTTTCGGCAGGGAAATATCTGAAGCTTTCTTT. Together with reference TRBV5-1 and TRBJ1-1, the CDR3 gives the full variable domain: KAGVTQTPRYLIKTRGQQVTLSCSPISGHRSVSWYQQTPGQGLQFLFEYFSETQRNKGNFPGRFSGRQFSNSRSEMNVSTLELGDSALYLCASSLTFGREISEAFFGQGTRLTVV.

The chain joins TRBV13 to TRBJ2-2; TRBD2 aligns across 9 bases. J gave up 7 bases and V 6 bases, and 18 bases lay outside the gene matches. This CDR3 region has 18 residues. Germline assignment: CDR1 PRHDT and CDR2 FYEKMQ (reference sequence). Written as DNA, the CDR3 is TGTGCCAGCAGTGACCGGGAAGCTCTAGCGGGATTTGGCGGGGAGCTGTTTTTT. It translates to CASSDREALAGFGGELFF.

The genes are TRBV7-2 and TRBJ2-5; perhaps TRBD1 as D (6 bases). The CDR3 is made up of 16 amino acids. CDR1 and CDR2 (germline): SGHTA, FQGNSA. V lost 5 bases to trimming and J lost 2 bases, with 18 bases between them. The CDR3 coding sequence is TGTGCCAGCAGCCGACAACAGGGAGTCGTGCAAGAGACCCAGTACTTC. Translation: CASSRQQGVVQETQYF.

The chain carries TRBV11-2 and TRBJ1-1, with 10 bases matching TRBD1. The CDR3 consists of 14 residues. CDR1 SGHAT and CDR2 FQNNGV come from the germline V gene. The V segment lost 2 bases and the J segment 12 bases; nucleotides outside the gene matches: 9. The CDR3 DNA follows: TGTGCCAGCAGCTTAAACTCGGTCGACAGGGGGCCTTTCTTT. It translates to CASSLNSVDRGPFF.

The rearrangement links TRBV5-6 to TRBJ2-7, with 12 positions matching TRBD2. CDR1 and CDR2 from the germline V gene are SGHDT and YYEEEE. The CDR3 spans 14 residues. V trimming: 3 bases; J trimming: 2 bases; junction bases outside the gene matches: 0. The CDR3 sequence is CASSWTSGAYEQYF. The CDR3 DNA follows: TGTGCCAGCAGCTGGACTAGCGGGGCCTACGAGCAGTACTTC.

This clone came up a few times. This CDR3 reads CASSPTGNTEAFF. In DNA, the CDR3 is TGCGCCAGCAGCCCTACAGGGAACACTGAAGCTTTCTTT. V usage is TRBV5-1 and J usage is TRBJ1-1; perhaps TRBD1 as D (5 bases). V was trimmed by 4 bases and J by 1 base, leaving 8 bases between them. Looked up from germline, CDR1 is SGHRS and CDR2 is YFSETQ. This CDR3 region has 13 residues.

Worth noting for this clone: The sample holds other DNA sequences that translate to the same CDR3. This chain uses TRBV27 with TRBJ2-1; the match to TRBD2 covers 12 bases. This CDR3 is built from 14 residues. Germline CDR1 reads MNHEY; CDR2 reads SMNVEV (reference sequence). V shed 3 bases, J shed 6 bases, and the junction held 0 bases outside the gene matches. DNA for the CDR3: TGTGCCAGCAGTTTGGGACTAGCGGGCAATGAGCAGTTCTTC. Its translation: CASSLGLAGNEQFF.

In its sample, this clone ranks as medium-sized (0.01 to 0.1%). J is TRBJ2-7 and V is TRBV7-9; perhaps TRBD1 as D (5 bases). CDR3 size: 12 residues. Germline V lookup: CDR1 SEHNR, CDR2 FQNEAQ (reference sequence). The V end lost 6 bases, the J end lost 6 bases, and 12 bases lay between the germline ends. Written as DNA, the CDR3 is TGTGCCAGCAGTTGGGGCTGGGGCGAGCAGTACTTC. Protein sequence: CASSWGWGEQYF.

The V and J genes are TRBV9 and TRBJ2-1; D is perhaps TRBD2 (7 bases). Looked up from germline, CDR1 is SGDLS and CDR2 is YYNGEE. Trimming shortened V by 3 bases and J by 0 bases, and 19 bases separated the two germline ends. There are 18 residues in the CDR3. CDR3 bases: TGTGCCAGCAGCGGATTGGGGGGGGCTCCCGACTCCTACAATGAGCAGTTCTTC. Translated, it gives CASSGLGGAPDSYNEQFF.

The chain is built from TRBV9 and TRBJ1-2; 10 nucleotides line up with TRBD1. V trimming: 0 bases; J trimming: 9 bases; junction bases outside the gene matches: 2. The length of the CDR3 is 13 residues. Germline loops: CDR1 SGDLS, CDR2 YYNGEE. CDR3 in amino acids: CASSVGQGASYTF. The CDR3 bases are TGTGCCAGCAGCGTAGGACAGGGGGCAAGCTACACCTTC.

The rearrangement uses TRBV10-3 and TRBJ2-3, with a weak D call TRBD2 (6 bases). The germline CDR1 and CDR2 sequences are ENHRY and SYGVKD. The CDR3 consists of 17 residues. V shed 5 bases and J shed 6 bases, with 24 bases lying between them. In nucleotides, the CDR3 is TGTGCCATCAGTCCCTTCGGTAGCGGCAGAGGGTTGGATACGCAGTATTTT. It codes for CAISPFGSGRGLDTQYF.

This chain joins TRBV6-5 and TRBJ2-1; 11 bases line up with TRBD2. The CDR3 length is 15 residues. Per germline, CDR1 MNHEY and CDR2 SVGAGI. After removal of 1 base from V and 6 bases from J, the junction contained 2 bases not matched to a gene. The CDR3 loop reads CASSYLAGGPNEQFF. CDR3 nucleotides: TGTGCCAGCAGTTACTTAGCGGGAGGGCCCAATGAGCAGTTCTTC.

The CDR3 spells CASSGQGGNQPQHF. CDR3 coding DNA: TGTGCCAGTAGTGGACAGGGCGGCAATCAGCCCCAGCATTTT. The V gene is TRBV19, the J gene TRBJ1-5; 8 bases map to TRBD1. Trimming took 5 bases from V and 2 from J; bases not matched to a gene: 2. Germline-derived CDR1 and CDR2 are LNHDA and SQIVND (reference sequence). The CDR3 runs to 14 residues.

This chain uses TRBV7-6 with TRBJ2-1; 8 nucleotides align to TRBD2. The length of the CDR3 is 14 residues. The germline gives CDR1 SGHVS, CDR2 FNYEAQ. The trim removed 5 bases at V and 7 bases at J, leaving 7 bases unmatched. In nucleotides, the CDR3 is TGTGCCAGCAGCCTGACTAGCGTGTGGAATGAGCAGTTCTTC. Its translation: CASSLTSVWNEQFF.

The V call is TRBV6-5, the J call TRBJ2-1; 10 nucleotides match TRBD2. From germline, CDR1 is MNHEY and CDR2 SVGAGI. The CDR3 has 14 amino acids. The trim removed 6 bases at V and 8 bases at J, leaving 7 bases unmatched. The CDR3 nucleotides are TGTGCCAGCAGGGCTAGCGGGAGCCTGGATGAGCAGTTCTTC. Protein product: CASRASGSLDEQFF.

This chain connects TRBV19 to TRBJ1-1; 7 bases map to TRBD1. Germline V gene sequence: CDR1 LNHDA, CDR2 SQIVND (reference sequence). Trimming took 8 bases from V and 10 from J; bases not matched to a gene: 4. This CDR3 has 10 amino acids. Here the CDR3 DNA reads TGTGCCAGTTTTTCAGGGGGAGCTTTCTTT. This gives the protein CASFSGGAFF.

The chain is built from TRBV7-3 and TRBJ1-1; 8 bases fit TRBD1. This CDR3 spans 16 amino acids. Germline lookup yields CDR1 SGHTA and CDR2 FQGTGA. The trim removed 3 bases at V and 5 bases at J, leaving 11 bases unmatched. The CDR3 region has the DNA TGTGCCAGCAGCTTGCGAACAGGGGGGATCCAAACTGAAGCTTTCTTT. Amino acids: CASSLRTGGIQTEAFF.

The DNA of the CDR3 is TGCAGTGTTGGCGAGACCCAGTACTTC. Protein: CSVGETQYF. The gene calls are TRBV20-1 and TRBJ2-5; D not resolved. The CDR3 contains 9 residues. With 7 bases removed from V and 5 bases from J, the gap between germline ends came to 5 bases. Per the germline V gene, CDR1 is DFQATT and CDR2 is SNEGSKA (reference sequence).

The chain has TRBV7-2 and TRBJ2-7; D unclear. The V gene lost 1 base and the J gene lost 3 bases, with 13 bases spanning the gap. CDR3 length: 15 residues. CDR1 and CDR2 (germline): SGHTA, FQGNSA. CDR3 sequence: CASSLGVRLDYEQYF. The CDR3 bases are TGTGCCAGCAGCTTAGGCGTCCGACTTGACTACGAGCAGTACTTC.

The chain carries TRBV28 and TRBJ1-2; perhaps TRBD1 as D (6 bases). Per the germline V gene, CDR1 is MDHEN and CDR2 is SYDVKM. The CDR3 is 13 amino acids. V lost 7 bases, J lost 4 bases, and 13 bases lay in between. CDR3 amino acids: CASTLTGLYGYTF. The CDR3 DNA reads TGTGCCAGCACCCTTACAGGGCTCTATGGCTACACCTTC.